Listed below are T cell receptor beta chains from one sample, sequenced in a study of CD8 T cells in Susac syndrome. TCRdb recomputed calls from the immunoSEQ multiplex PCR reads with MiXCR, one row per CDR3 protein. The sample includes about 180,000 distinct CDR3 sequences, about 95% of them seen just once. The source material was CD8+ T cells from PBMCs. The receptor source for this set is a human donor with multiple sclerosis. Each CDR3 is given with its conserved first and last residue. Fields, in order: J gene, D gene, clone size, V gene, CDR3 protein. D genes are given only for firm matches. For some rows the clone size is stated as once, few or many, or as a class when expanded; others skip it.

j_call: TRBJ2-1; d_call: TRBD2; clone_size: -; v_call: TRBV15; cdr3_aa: CATSFKPGSGGEQFF
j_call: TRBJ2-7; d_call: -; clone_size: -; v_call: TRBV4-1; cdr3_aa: CASSQVGLRTYEQYF
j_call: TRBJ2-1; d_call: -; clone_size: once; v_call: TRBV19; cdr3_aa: CASSIGDLYNEQFF
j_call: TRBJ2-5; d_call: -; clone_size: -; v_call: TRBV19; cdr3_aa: CASSSIQGTVGETQYF
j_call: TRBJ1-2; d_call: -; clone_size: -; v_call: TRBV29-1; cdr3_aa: CSVEDSSINYGYTF
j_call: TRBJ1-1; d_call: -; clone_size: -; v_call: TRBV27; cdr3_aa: CASKFLKGTEAFF
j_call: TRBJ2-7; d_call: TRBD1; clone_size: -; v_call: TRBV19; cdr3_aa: CASSIPGGNEQYF
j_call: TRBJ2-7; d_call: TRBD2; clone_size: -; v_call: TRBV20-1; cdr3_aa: CSAGDLAGASYEQYF
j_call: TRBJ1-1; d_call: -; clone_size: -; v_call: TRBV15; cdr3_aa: CATSRDYPPEAFF
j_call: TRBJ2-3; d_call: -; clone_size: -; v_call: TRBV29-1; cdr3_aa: CSHTSWGKADTQYF
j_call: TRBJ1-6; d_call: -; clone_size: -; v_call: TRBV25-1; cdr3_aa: CASSGGTTVSPLHF
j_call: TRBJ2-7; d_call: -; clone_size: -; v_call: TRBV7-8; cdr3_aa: CASTPLGSNGAGEQYF
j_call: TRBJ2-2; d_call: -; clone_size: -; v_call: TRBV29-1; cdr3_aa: CSVVELDTGELFF
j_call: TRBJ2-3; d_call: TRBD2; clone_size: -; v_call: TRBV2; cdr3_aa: CASSETSGGTSTDTQYF
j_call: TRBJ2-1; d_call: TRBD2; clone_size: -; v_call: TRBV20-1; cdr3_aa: CTGTSGDLGNEQFF
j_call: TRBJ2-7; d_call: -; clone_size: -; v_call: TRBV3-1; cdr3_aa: CASSRLAGRGQYF
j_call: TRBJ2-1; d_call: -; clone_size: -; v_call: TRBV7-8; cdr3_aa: CASSIPGEFGGPDYNEQFF
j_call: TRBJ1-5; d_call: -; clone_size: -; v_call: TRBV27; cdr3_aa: CASAGPNQPQHF
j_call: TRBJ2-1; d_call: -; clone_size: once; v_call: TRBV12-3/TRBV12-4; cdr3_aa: CASSSFETEDNEQFF
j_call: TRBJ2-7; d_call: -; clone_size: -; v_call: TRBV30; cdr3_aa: CAWRGGTGYEQYF
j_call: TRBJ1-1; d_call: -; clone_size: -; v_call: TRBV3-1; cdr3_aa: CASSPGQFLAEAFF
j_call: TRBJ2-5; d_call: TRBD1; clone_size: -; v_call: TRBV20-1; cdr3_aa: CSARPEGQGGWETQYF
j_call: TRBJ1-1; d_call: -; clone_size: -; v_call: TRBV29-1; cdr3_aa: CSVRREVRNTEAFF